These 17 T cell receptor beta chains were sequenced from one sample in a study of T cell responses to AZD1222 COVID-19 vaccine. Assay used: immunoSEQ multiplex PCR; TCRdb lists only in-frame clones, some missing. The table shows 150,000 to 190,000 clones, with roughly nine tenths occurring only once. The sample was peripheral blood, taken after recovery from COVID-19. These receptor sequences come from an adult who had recovered from COVID-19.

The chain employs TRBV11-2 and TRBJ1-1; 7 nucleotides line up with TRBD1. Per germline, CDR1 SGHAT and CDR2 FQNNGV. V was pared by 5 bases and J by 2 bases, with 8 bases of the junction left unmatched. There are 15 residues in the CDR3. DNA of the CDR3: TGTGCCAGCAGCCTAAAAAGGGGGCCCAACACTGAAGCTTTCTTT. This sequence encodes CASSLKRGPNTEAFF. The full variable domain, rest sourced from reference TRBV11-2 and TRBJ1-1, is EAGVAQSPRYKIIEKRQSVAFWCNPISGHATLYWYQQILGQGPKLLIQFQNNGVVDDSQLPKDRFSAERLKGVDSTLKIQPAKLEDSAVYLCASSLKRGPNTEAFFGQGTRLTVV.

The V gene is TRBV27, the J gene TRBJ2-7; 11 bases agree with TRBD2. Trimming removed 3 bases from V and 6 bases from J; junction bases left unmatched: 10. The CDR3 is 16 amino acids. Germline lookup yields CDR1 MNHEY and CDR2 SMNVEV (reference sequence). The CDR3 protein is CASSFLSGRGPSEQYF. DNA of the CDR3: TGTGCCAGCAGTTTCCTTAGCGGGAGGGGACCTAGCGAGCAGTACTTC.

This chain uses TRBV4-1 with TRBJ1-5, with a weak D call TRBD1 (5 bases). Germline V gene data show CDR1 as MGHRA and CDR2 as YSYEKL. V lost 0 bases, J lost 7 bases, and 10 bases lay in between. CDR3 length equals 14 residues. CDR3 in amino acids: CASSQERGGQPQHF. The DNA for the CDR3 is TGCGCCAGCAGCCAAGAACGGGGCGGGCAGCCCCAGCATTTT.

J is TRBJ2-1 and V is TRBV28; TRBD2 might be the D (5 bases). This CDR3 contains 17 residues. CDR1 is MDHEN, CDR2 SYDVKM, per germline. Deletions cut 5 bases from V and 0 bases from J, with 17 bases between. This CDR3 reads CASSTPIERTSYNEQFF. For the CDR3, the DNA is TGTGCCAGCAGTACTCCGATCGAGCGGACCTCCTACAATGAGCAGTTCTTC.

The rearrangement links TRBV27 to TRBJ2-7; 7 positions agree with TRBD1. Per the germline V gene, CDR1 is MNHEY and CDR2 is SMNVEV (reference sequence). The CDR3 contains 14 residues. Unmatched junction bases numbered 8, after V lost 4 bases and J lost 5 bases. CDR3 coding DNA: TGTGCCAGCAGTTCCCAGACAGGGTGGGACGAGCAGTACTTC. It translates to CASSSQTGWDEQYF.

This rearrangement joins TRBV25-1 to TRBJ2-1, with 9 bases aligning to TRBD1. V lost 3 bases to trimming and J lost 0 bases; unmatched junction nucleotides: 0. The CDR3 covers 15 residues. Germline loops: CDR1 MGHDK, CDR2 SYGVNS. The CDR3 DNA follows: TGTGCCAGCAGTGAGACAGGGGGCTCCTACAATGAGCAGTTCTTC. Protein sequence: CASSETGGSYNEQFF. Variable domain in full (rest from reference TRBV25-1 and TRBJ2-1): EADIYQTPRYLVIGTGKKITLECSQTMGHDKMYWYQQDPGMELHLIHYSYGVNSTEKGDLSSESTVSRIRTEHFPLTLESARPSHTSQYLCASSETGGSYNEQFFGPGTRLTVL.

The chain employs TRBV6-1 and TRBJ2-3; unclear D gene. The CDR3 has 14 amino acids. Germline lookup yields CDR1 MNHNS and CDR2 SASEGT. The germline V and J ends were trimmed by 1 base and 3 bases, with 8 bases remaining between them. CDR3 nucleotides: TGTGCCAGCAGTGAAGGGGTCTCTACAGATACGCAGTATTTT. Its protein product is CASSEGVSTDTQYF.

The chain joins TRBV20-1 to TRBJ1-1; D unresolved. The germline CDR1 and CDR2 sequences are DFQATT and SNEGSKA (reference sequence). V gave up 3 bases and J gave up 5 bases, with 13 bases separating them. The CDR3 loop spans 13 amino acids. CDR3 DNA sequence: TGCAGTGCTAGTTCGGAGGGAAGTACTGAAGCTTTCTTT. It specifies CSASSEGSTEAFF.

The chain links TRBV6-4 to TRBJ1-6; D remains unclear. The germline V gene has CDR1 MRHNA and CDR2 SNTAGT. CDR3 size: 13 residues. The V end lost 4 bases, the J end lost 7 bases, and 8 bases lay between the germline ends. CDR3 in amino acids: CASSGTVNSPLHF. CDR3 in DNA: TGTGCCAGCAGTGGGACCGTGAATTCACCCCTCCACTTT.

CDR3 loop: CASSFDKWDSGANVLTF. Here the CDR3 DNA reads TGTGCCAGCAGTTTTGACAAATGGGACTCTGGGGCCAACGTCCTGACTTTC. The rearrangement joins TRBV28 to TRBJ2-6; D is uncertain. Germline CDR1 is MDHEN and CDR2 is SYDVKM. The CDR3 sequence is 17 residues long. Trimming took off 3 bases at V and 0 bases at J, with 12 bases between the two ends. The entire variable domain, with the rest obtained from reference TRBV28 and TRBJ2-6, is as follows: DVKVTQSSRYLVKRTGEKVFLECVQDMDHENMFWYRQDPGLGLRLIYFSYDVKMKEKGDIPEGYSVSREKKERFSLILESASTNQTSMYLCASSFDKWDSGANVLTFGAGSRLTVL.

This rearrangement joins TRBV28 to TRBJ2-3; 8 bases align to TRBD2. The germline V gene encodes CDR1 MDHEN and CDR2 SYDVKM. Trimming removed 7 bases from V and 2 bases from J; junction bases left unmatched: 17. The CDR3 runs 18 residues. The CDR3 DNA follows: TGTGCCAGCACCCCTTTCAGGACTAGCACGCAGAACACAGATACGCAGTATTTT. This sequence encodes CASTPFRTSTQNTDTQYF.

The chain employs TRBV7-8 and TRBJ2-7; a possible D gene is TRBD2 (6 bases). In germline, CDR1 is SGHVS, CDR2 FQNEAQ. This CDR3 spans 13 amino acids. Trimming removed 4 bases at V and 1 base at J, with 8 bases between. CDR3 DNA sequence: TGTGCCAGCAGCTGGGACTTATCCTACGAGCAGTACTTC. Translated, it gives CASSWDLSYEQYF.

V usage is TRBV28 and J usage is TRBJ2-1; 8 bases map to TRBD2. The CDR3 is 15 amino acids. The germline V gene encodes CDR1 MDHEN and CDR2 SYDVKM. V dropped 6 bases and J dropped 7; count of bases not matched to a gene: 11. The CDR3 here is CASRPGSGTRNEQFF. CDR3 in DNA: TGTGCCAGCAGACCCGGGAGTGGGACTAGGAATGAGCAGTTCTTC.

CDR3 DNA sequence: TGTGCCAGCAGCCCAAGACAGGGTGGGGTCTCTGGGGCCAACGTCCTGACTTTC. Its protein product is CASSPRQGGVSGANVLTF. The chain carries TRBV9 and TRBJ2-6; TRBD1 aligns across 7 bases. CDR1 and CDR2 from the germline V gene are SGDLS and YYNGEE. This CDR3 is 18 amino acids long. V was pared by 4 bases and J by 0 bases, with 10 bases of the junction left unmatched.

This clone was recorded once. The V and J genes are TRBV4-1 and TRBJ2-3; TRBD2 matches 12 bases. Germline CDR1 reads MGHRA; CDR2 reads YSYEKL. The CDR3 sequence is 16 residues long. V lost 4 bases to trimming and J lost 4 bases; unmatched junction nucleotides: 6. This CDR3 reads CASSRLLAGGPDTQYF. In DNA form, the CDR3 reads TGCGCCAGCAGCCGGCTCCTAGCGGGGGGGCCAGATACGCAGTATTTT.

V and J are TRBV5-1 and TRBJ2-3; a possible D gene is TRBD2 (6 bases). The length of the CDR3 is 17 residues. V shed 0 bases and J shed 0 bases, with 14 bases lying between them. From germline, CDR1 is SGHRS and CDR2 YFSETQ. This CDR3 is CASSLGVAERSTDTQYF. The CDR3 DNA reads as TGCGCCAGCAGCTTGGGGGTAGCGGAAAGGAGCACAGATACGCAGTATTTT.

The chain links TRBV28 to TRBJ2-4; D may be TRBD1 (5 bases). The length of the CDR3 is 16 residues. Germline CDR1 is MDHEN and CDR2 is SYDVKM. V lost 6 bases and J 0 bases, leaving 15 bases between the germline ends. CDR3 amino acids: CASSSSSGLAKNIQYF. The CDR3, as DNA: TGTGCCAGCAGCTCCAGCTCAGGGTTAGCCAAAAACATTCAGTACTTC.